This TCR beta chain was captured in a study of blood T cell repertoires in COVID-19. Trimming took 2 bases from V and 4 from J, leaving 6 bases between them. In germline, CDR1 is LNHNV, CDR2 YYDKDF (reference sequence). The CDR3 contains 12 residues. Data came from immunoSEQ multiplex PCR; TCRdb stores just in-frame clones and leaves some out. The repertoire holds about 120,000 clones, roughly 90% seen once, with 3.5% to 5% in the top ten. This rearrangement joins TRBV15 to TRBJ2-7; D unclear. The TCR originated in a man aged 60 to 75 with COVID-19, enrolled during active disease. Sequencing was carried out using peripheral blood. In DNA form, the CDR3 reads TGTGCCACCAGCAGAACCCGGTACGAGCAGTACTTC. Its translation is CATSRTRYEQYF.